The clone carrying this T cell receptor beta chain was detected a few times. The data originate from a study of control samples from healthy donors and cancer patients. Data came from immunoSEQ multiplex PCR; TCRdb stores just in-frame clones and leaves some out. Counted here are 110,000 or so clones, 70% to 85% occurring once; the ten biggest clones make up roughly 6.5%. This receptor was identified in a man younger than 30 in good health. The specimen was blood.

Here the CDR3 reads CASSQGRVGAETQYF. CDR3 DNA: TGTGCCAGCAGCCAAGGAAGGGTAGGGGCAGAGACCCAGTACTTC. The rearrangement joins TRBV3-1 (or the pseudogene TRBV3-2) to TRBJ2-5, with D possibly being TRBD1 (5 bases). Trimming pared 1 base from V and 4 bases from J, leaving 13 bases between. The CDR3 is 15 amino acids. Germline assignment: CDR1 LGHDT and CDR2 YNNKEL (reference sequence).